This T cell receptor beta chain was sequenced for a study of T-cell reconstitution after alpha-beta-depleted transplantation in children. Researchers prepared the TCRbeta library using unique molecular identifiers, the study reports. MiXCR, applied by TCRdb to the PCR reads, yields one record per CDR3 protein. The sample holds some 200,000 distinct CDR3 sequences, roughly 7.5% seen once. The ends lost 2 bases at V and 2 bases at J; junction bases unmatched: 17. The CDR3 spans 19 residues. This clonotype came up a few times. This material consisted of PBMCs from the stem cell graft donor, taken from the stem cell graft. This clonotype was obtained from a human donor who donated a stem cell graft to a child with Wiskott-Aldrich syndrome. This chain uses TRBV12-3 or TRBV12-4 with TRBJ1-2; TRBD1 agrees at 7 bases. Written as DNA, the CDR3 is TGTGCCAGCAGTTTATATATTTTCGGATCGACAGGGCTGAACTATGGCTACACCTTC. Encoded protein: CASSLYIFGSTGLNYGYTF.